This T cell receptor (beta chain) was found in a study of vaccination and CD4 T cells after COVID-19. Study information: The study collected post-vaccine samples a median 72 days after dose two, with a range of 14 to 241. From HCoV-229E, HCoV-OC43, HCoV-NL63 and SARS-CoV-2, overlapping spike peptides were used to stimulate the cells.

Study-level findings and limits: Median SARS-CoV-2-reactive clonotypes rose from roughly 22 to 38, not significantly.

Oncomine TCR Beta short-read sequencing was applied to DNA from cultured CD4+ T cells. A single record per CDR3 protein comes from TCRdb applying MiXCR to the PCR reads. Among several thousand distinct CDR3 sequences listed, 37% were seen once. With 3 bases clipped from V and 0 bases from J, the junction kept 9 bases outside the gene matches. There are 18 residues in the CDR3. In germline, CDR1 is DFQATT, CDR2 SNEGSKA (reference sequence). Treatment here: approximately nine-day PBMC culture with coronavirus spike peptide pools or control peptides (ViraFEST assay). These CD4+ T cells came from an unexposed donor, sampled before the COVID-19 pandemic (2011-2018). With peptide pools, ViraFEST first expanded antigen-specific T cells and afterwards sequenced their TCRs. For this clonotype: The antigen remains unidentified.

Input material: CD4+ T cells from blood, cultured in vitro. The receptor was isolated from a human donor in good health. The chain carries TRBV20-1 and TRBJ2-7; 15 bases line up with TRBD2. CDR3 sequence reads: CSARGLAGGGISSYEQYF. CDR3 sequence (DNA): TGCAGTGCTAGGGGACTAGCGGGGGGCGGTATAAGCTCCTACGAGCAGTACTTC.